The subject of this entry is one T cell receptor (beta chain). The source of the sample is a study of blood T cell repertoires in COVID-19. Study in general: There were acute and convalescent COVID-19 samples, and they came from the United States, Italy and Spain. PBMCs, B-cell-depleted T cells, or T cells were the source of the cDNA or gDNA that made up the material.

Per the original data handling: Amplification from reference gene primers served as the basis for estimated nucleated cell counts. TCRdb keeps only in-frame clones here, not all; method: immunoSEQ multiplex PCR. That table is the source of V, J and clone size, and D and trimming were worked out from the DNA. Among some 39,000 clones, 80% to 90% were seen once, and the ten largest hold about 5.5%. The germline V and J ends were trimmed by 3 bases and 4 bases, with 9 bases remaining between them. The CDR3 length is 13 residues. Per the germline V gene, CDR1 is LNHDA and CDR2 is SQIVND (reference sequence).

The TCR comes from a man aged 40-50 years with active COVID-19. The V and J genes are TRBV19 and TRBJ1-1; possible D gene TRBD1, 5 bases. Sequencing was done on a sample of peripheral blood. The CDR3 region has the DNA TGTGCCAGTAGTATTTTGGGGGGCACTGAAGCTTTCTTT. Its translation is CASSILGGTEAFF.